This T cell receptor (beta chain) was recorded in a study of blood T cell repertoires in COVID-19. Study as a whole: The United States, Italy and Spain were the sources of the acute and convalescent COVID-19 samples.

The data were produced by immunoSEQ multiplex PCR, yet TCRdb's version contains in-frame clones alone and is incomplete. Found here are hundreds of thousands of clones, around 90% of them singletons; the top ten hold around 1.7%. Participant ages covered 18 to 89 years across 20 to 30 US areas. Membership in each cohort depended on participant-reported clinical history. With V trimmed by 5 bases and J by 4 bases, 18 bases remained unmatched. This CDR3 region has 19 residues. CDR1 is MNHEY, CDR2 SVGEGT, per germline. Sample: PBMCs or T cells enriched from blood (not recorded which). This TCR came from a woman aged 18-29 years with acute COVID-19. This chain joins TRBV6-2 or TRBV6-3 and TRBJ2-1; 9 bases are a match to TRBD2. CDR3 sequence reads: CASSPLGGRANPFYNEQFF. The CDR3 DNA reads as TGTGCCAGCAGTCCGCTGGGCGGGAGGGCCAACCCCTTTTACAATGAGCAGTTCTTC.